A single sample gave rise to the 25 T cell receptor beta chains below, sequenced in a study of control samples from healthy donors and cancer patients. Libraries were prepared by immunoSEQ multiplex PCR; TCRdb keeps only in-frame clonotypes and omits some of them. Among 120,000 or so clones listed, approximately 93% were seen once. The sequenced sample consisted of blood. Receptors originate from a woman in her late teens or twenties in good health.

This clone showed up just once. The J gene is TRBJ2-7, the V gene TRBV5-1; 8 bases match TRBD1. CDR1 SGHRS and CDR2 YFSETQ come from the germline V gene. The CDR3 totals 17 residues. The junction had 10 bases not matched to a gene; V was cut back by 0 bases and J by 2 bases. The CDR3 region has the DNA TGCGCCAGCAGCTTGGGAGCCACCGGGACAGGCACCTACGAGCAGTACTTC. Residues: CASSLGATGTGTYEQYF.

V usage is TRBV7-2 and J usage is TRBJ1-1; TRBD1 is a possible D gene (5 bases). Germline CDR1 is SGHTA and CDR2 is FQGNSA. The V and J ends lost 5 bases and 7 bases respectively, with 11 bases between them. This CDR3 region has 12 residues. Written as DNA, the CDR3 is TGTGCCAGCAGCGCGGGGGGGGTTGAAGCTTTCTTT. This sequence encodes CASSAGGVEAFF.

The chain recombines TRBV7-6 with TRBJ2-5, with a tentative D call TRBD2 (6 bases). This CDR3 has 16 residues. Germline V gene lookup returns CDR1 SGHVS and CDR2 FNYEAQ. V was shortened by 2 bases and J by 5 bases, with 18 bases between the two germline ends. CDR3 sequence: CASSLKAGRVGETQYF. Written as DNA, the CDR3 is TGTGCCAGCAGCTTAAAGGCGGGGAGAGTAGGGGAGACCCAGTACTTC.

The rearrangement links TRBV7-2 to TRBJ2-7, with no clear D. V lost 7 bases to trimming and J lost 2 bases, with 15 bases between them. Germline-derived CDR1 and CDR2 are SGHTA and FQGNSA. CDR3 length: 14 amino acids. The CDR3 reads CASTPGPDAYEQYF. The DNA of the CDR3 is TGTGCCAGCACCCCCGGACCAGACGCCTACGAGCAGTACTTC. The whole variable domain, remainder taken from reference TRBV7-2 and TRBJ2-7, is GAGVSQSPSNKVTEKGKDVELRCDPISGHTALYWYRQSLGQGLEFLIYFQGNSAPDKSGLPSDRFSAERTGGSVSTLTIQRTQQEDSAVYLCASTPGPDAYEQYFGPGTRLTVT.

The gene calls are TRBV6-5 and TRBJ2-7; possible D gene TRBD1, 7 bases. Per germline, CDR1 MNHEY and CDR2 SVGAGI. The CDR3 consists of 15 residues. Deletions cut 7 bases from V and 4 bases from J, with 20 bases between. CDR3 protein: CASKYQGGQRYEQYF. The CDR3 nucleotides read TGTGCCAGCAAATACCAGGGGGGACAGCGATACGAGCAGTACTTC.

The rearrangement uses TRBV7-2 and TRBJ2-3; TRBD2 aligns across 9 bases. Losses at the gene ends were 1 base for V and 14 bases for J; bases not matched to a gene: 10. Per germline, CDR1 SGHTA and CDR2 FQGNSA. The CDR3 runs to 14 residues. The CDR3 spells CASSLGWAGGPRYF. The CDR3 nucleotides read TGTGCCAGCAGCTTAGGATGGGCGGGGGGGCCACGGTATTTT.

The gene calls are TRBV24-1 and TRBJ1-5, with no clear D. CDR1 and CDR2 from the germline V gene are KGHDR and SFDVKD. This CDR3 spans 17 amino acids. The V gene lost 4 bases and the J gene lost 0 bases, with 15 bases spanning the gap. CDR3 coding DNA: TGTGCCACCAGTGACCCCGCTAGAGGAGATAGCAATCAGCCCCAGCATTTT. The encoded protein is CATSDPARGDSNQPQHF.

The chain uses TRBV5-4 and TRBJ1-4; the D is unclear. The CDR3 extends over 12 amino acids. Germline assignment: CDR1 SGHNT and CDR2 YYREEE (reference sequence). The V end was cut by 2 bases, the J end by 8 bases, with 7 bases between. The CDR3 spells CASSFPGEKLFF. The CDR3 nucleotides are TGTGCCAGCAGCTTCCCGGGGGAAAAACTGTTTTTT.

The rearrangement uses TRBV5-5 and TRBJ1-4, with a possible D match to TRBD1 (6 bases). The germline V gene encodes CDR1 SGHKS and CDR2 YYEKEE (reference sequence). V dropped 0 bases and J dropped 4 bases, with 10 bases sitting between them. The CDR3 is 15 amino acids. CDR3: CASSLGTANNEKLFF. The CDR3 DNA is TGTGCCAGCAGCTTGGGGACAGCAAATAATGAAAAACTGTTTTTT.

This clone appeared a single time. The chain is built from TRBV5-1 and TRBJ2-3; 10 nucleotides align to TRBD2. Trimming removed 2 bases from V and 4 bases from J; junction bases left unmatched: 1. Germline lookup yields CDR1 SGHRS and CDR2 YFSETQ. The CDR3 contains 14 residues. The CDR3 protein is CASSLAGGADTQYF. The CDR3 bases are TGCGCCAGCAGCTTAGCGGGAGGGGCAGATACGCAGTATTTT.

The V and J genes are TRBV9 and TRBJ2-2, with D perhaps given as TRBD1 or TRBD2 (5 bases each). The CDR3 is made up of 13 amino acids. V shed 4 bases and J shed 7 bases, with 11 bases lying between them. Germline V gene sequence: CDR1 SGDLS, CDR2 YYNGEE. The CDR3 reads CASSFRGDGELFF. The CDR3 nucleotides are TGTGCCAGCAGCTTCCGGGGCGACGGGGAGCTGTTTTTT.

The rearrangement links TRBV5-5 to TRBJ1-4, with D tentatively TRBD1 (5 bases). The V end was cut by 2 bases, the J end by 1 base, with 12 bases between. Germline CDR1 and CDR2: SGHKS and YYEKEE (reference sequence). The CDR3 loop spans 16 amino acids. The chain's CDR3 is CASSLNTGRTNEKLFF. The CDR3 DNA is TGTGCCAGCAGCTTAAACACAGGCAGAACTAATGAAAAACTGTTTTTT.

This clone was seen more than once but under ten times. In DNA form, the CDR3 reads TGTGCCAGCGGATCAGCAGTGGGGGAGCTGTTTTTT. This gives the protein CASGSAVGELFF. The chain uses TRBV2 and TRBJ2-2; D is undetermined. The CDR3 runs to 12 residues. V shed 8 bases and J shed 8 bases, with 12 bases lying between them. Germline V gene sequence: CDR1 SNHLY, CDR2 FYNNEI.

The chain is built from TRBV5-8 and TRBJ2-3; 10 bases map to TRBD2. Germline V gene sequence: CDR1 SGHTS, CDR2 YDEGEE. This CDR3 comprises 15 residues. J gave up 5 bases and V 6 bases, and 9 bases lay outside the gene matches. DNA of the CDR3: TGTGCCAGCACCCTGAGACGACTAGCGGGAGATACGCAGTATTTT. Protein sequence: CASTLRRLAGDTQYF.

This chain links TRBV6-2 or TRBV6-3 with TRBJ2-2; 14 positions match TRBD2. The CDR3 length is 19 residues. Per germline, CDR1 MNHEY and CDR2 SVGEGT. V gave up 5 bases and J gave up 0 bases; unmatched junction bases: 8. The chain's CDR3 is CASSQGLAGEPTNTGELFF. In DNA form, the CDR3 reads TGTGCCAGCAGTCAGGGACTAGCGGGGGAGCCGACGAACACCGGGGAGCTGTTTTTT.

The chain has TRBV6-6 and TRBJ1-5; a possible D gene is TRBD1 (6 bases). This CDR3 is 15 amino acids long. CDR1 MNHNY and CDR2 SVGAGI come from the germline V gene (reference sequence). With 6 bases removed from V and 0 bases from J, the gap between germline ends came to 12 bases. The CDR3 DNA sequence: TGTGCCAGCAGACTACAGGGTAATAGCAATCAGCCCCAGCATTTT. Protein product: CASRLQGNSNQPQHF.

The V gene is TRBV4-2, the J gene TRBJ2-1, with D perhaps TRBD1 (5 bases). Germline V CDR1 and CDR2: LGHNA, YNFKEQ. The CDR3 sequence is 18 residues long. V was shortened by 0 bases and J by 8 bases, with 23 bases between the two germline ends. CDR3 protein: CASSQETPRPGRVDEQFF. The CDR3 bases are TGTGCCAGCAGCCAAGAGACCCCCCGACCTGGCAGGGTTGATGAGCAGTTCTTC.

This clone was observed once. J is TRBJ2-3 and V is TRBV7-3; D unclear. The CDR3 sequence is 13 residues long. The V and J ends lost 5 bases and 0 bases respectively, with 6 bases between them. CDR1 is SGHTA and CDR2 is FQGTGA in the germline V gene. CDR3 nucleotide sequence: TGTGCCAGCAGCCTTGGAAGCACAGATACGCAGTATTTT. Protein sequence: CASSLGSTDTQYF.

The chain carries TRBV29-1 and TRBJ2-7, with D possibly TRBD2 on 7 matching bases. In germline, CDR1 is SQVTM, CDR2 ANQGSEA. The CDR3 consists of 15 residues. V was pared by 0 bases and J by 5 bases, with 17 bases between. The CDR3, as DNA: TGCAGCGTTGAAGATCTAGAGGGGGGGAATCACGAGCAGTACTTC. It yields the protein CSVEDLEGGNHEQYF.

This clone has a handful of counts. The CDR3 spells CATRTEFNSPLHF. CDR3 in DNA: TGTGCCACCCGGACGGAATTTAATTCACCCCTCCACTTT. This rearrangement joins TRBV2 to TRBJ1-6, with D unclear. Germline V CDR1 and CDR2: SNHLY, FYNNEI. Trimming removed 10 bases at V and 6 bases at J, with 13 bases between. The CDR3 is 13 residues long.

The chain uses TRBV4-2 and TRBJ2-7; possibly TRBD1 for D (5 bases). Germline V gives CDR1 LGHNA, CDR2 YNFKEQ. The CDR3 spans 15 residues. V dropped 2 bases and J dropped 9 bases, with 20 bases sitting between them. CDR3: CASSQTRAIQVAQYF. Here the CDR3 DNA reads TGTGCCAGCAGCCAAACCAGGGCGATACAGGTCGCGCAGTACTTC.

The chain combines TRBV28 with TRBJ1-4; weak D call: TRBD1 (5 bases). The CDR3 consists of 17 residues. The germline V gene encodes CDR1 MDHEN and CDR2 SYDVKM. V was cut by 3 bases and J by 5 bases, with 19 bases left in between. In DNA, the CDR3 is TGTGCCAGCAGTTTCCCAGTTGGGGACTCGGACAATGAAAAACTGTTTTTT. This codes for CASSFPVGDSDNEKLFF.

The genes are TRBV27 and TRBJ2-7; 12 positions match TRBD2. CDR1 is MNHEY and CDR2 is SMNVEV in the germline V gene (reference sequence). Trimming cost V 6 bases and J 5 bases; bases outside gene matches: 8. CDR3 size: 15 residues. CDR3 DNA: TGTGCCAGCAGACCCCGGACTAGCGGGGACCACGAGCAGTACTTC. Residues: CASRPRTSGDHEQYF.

V gene TRBV24-1 combines with J gene TRBJ2-1; 7 bases map to TRBD2. The CDR3 has 15 amino acids. CDR1 and CDR2 (germline): KGHDR, SFDVKD. V lost 0 bases, J lost 4 bases, and 2 bases stayed unmatched. The CDR3 bases are TGTGCCACCAGTGATTTGCCGGGGGGTTACAATGAGCAGTTCTTC. It translates to CATSDLPGGYNEQFF.

This chain joins TRBV2 and TRBJ1-4; D call uncertain. This CDR3 contains 13 residues. The germline V gene encodes CDR1 SNHLY and CDR2 FYNNEI. V was clipped by 8 bases and J by 6 bases, with 13 bases between them. The CDR3 region has the DNA TGTGCCAGCTTTCCTTGGACGGATGAAAAACTGTTTTTT. Translating gives CASFPWTDEKLFF.